The rows below give T cell receptor beta chains drawn from one sample of a study of CD8+ T cells in alopecia areata. Libraries were prepared by immunoSEQ multiplex PCR; TCRdb keeps only in-frame clonotypes and omits some of them. This sample yields some 150,000 clones, of which about 56% are seen a single time; 15% to 20% belongs to the top ten. The input for sequencing was CD8+ T cells sorted from blood, taken at week 4, from a patient treated with tofacitinib. These receptors originate from a human donor with alopecia areata. Both conserved end residues are part of each CDR3. Fields, in order: J gene, clone size, D gene, V gene, CDR3 protein, CDR3 DNA. The D gene is left open where the match is weak. Not every row has a clone size; where given, it reads once, few, many or a size class.

TRBJ2-1 NA NA TRBV5-6 CASSLSLSNEQFF TGTGCCAGCAGCTTGAGTTTATCGAATGAGCAGTTCTTC
TRBJ2-7 NA NA TRBV13 CASSSTGVSSYEQYF TGTGCCAGCAGCTCGACAGGCGTGAGCTCCTACGAGCAGTACTTC
TRBJ2-7 few TRBD1 TRBV7-8 CASSQGQYEQYF TGTGCCAGCAGCCAGGGACAGTACGAGCAGTACTTC
TRBJ1-2 NA NA TRBV2 CASSAGGTYGYTF TGTGCCAGCAGTGCGGGAGGGACCTATGGCTACACCTTC
TRBJ1-2 NA NA TRBV7-4 CASSLAGPGRLGYTF TGTGCCAGCAGCTTAGCTGGACCAGGGCGGCTTGGCTACACCTTC
TRBJ2-7 NA NA TRBV25-1 CASSEFDPTYEQYF TGTGCCAGCAGTGAATTCGACCCGACCTACGAGCAGTACTTC
TRBJ1-1 NA NA TRBV5-1 CASTRIGSNTEAFF TGCGCCAGCACCAGGATAGGGTCGAACACTGAAGCTTTCTTT
TRBJ2-2 NA NA TRBV29-1 CSVVASTGELFF TGCAGCGTTGTTGCTAGCACCGGGGAGCTGTTTTTT
TRBJ1-1 few NA TRBV30 CACRGDMNTEAFF TGTGCCTGCCGAGGGGACATGAACACTGAAGCTTTCTTT
TRBJ1-6 NA NA TRBV4-1 CAGRQEKGSPLHF TGCGCCGGACGACAGGAAAAGGGCTCACCCCTCCACTTT
TRBJ1-5 NA NA TRBV30 CAWGTENSNQPQHF TGTGCCTGGGGTACAGAAAATAGCAATCAGCCCCAGCATTTT
TRBJ1-1 NA NA TRBV29-1 CSVERRGAQVDF TGCAGCGTTGAGAGGCGGGGGGCCCAGGTGGATTTT
TRBJ2-1 NA NA TRBV6-5 CASSYPGLGGEQFF TGTGCCAGCAGTTACCCTGGACTGGGTGGTGAGCAGTTCTTC
TRBJ2-5 few TRBD1 TRBV7-8 CASSPRTGWGETQYF TGTGCCAGCAGTCCACGGACAGGGTGGGGAGAGACCCAGTACTTC
TRBJ1-6 NA NA TRBV30 CAWTQGGSPLHF TGTGCCTGGACACAGGGAGGTTCACCCCTCCACTTT
TRBJ2-5 NA NA TRBV6-5 CASSLLFGETQYF TGTGCCAGCAGTCTCCTATTCGGAGAGACCCAGTACTTC
TRBJ1-2 NA NA TRBV27 CASSFGGTNYGYTF TGTGCCAGCAGTTTTGGGGGTACCAACTATGGCTACACCTTC
TRBJ1-1 NA NA TRBV19 CASSTGHSNTEAFF TGTGCCAGTAGTACGGGACATTCGAACACTGAAGCTTTCTTT
TRBJ2-3 NA NA TRBV25-1 CASSVGDTQYF TGTGCCAGCAGTGTTGGGGATACGCAGTATTTT
TRBJ2-5 NA NA TRBV29-1 CSVEEGIGQPETQYF TGCAGCGTTGAAGAGGGAATAGGACAGCCGGAGACCCAGTACTTC
TRBJ1-2 NA TRBD1 TRBV6-6 CASSQQGAWDYGYTF TGTGCCAGCAGCCAACAGGGGGCCTGGGACTATGGCTACACCTTC
TRBJ2-7 few TRBD2 TRBV15 CATSEDLAGSSYEQYF TGTGCCACCAGCGAAGATCTAGCGGGAAGCTCCTACGAGCAGTACTTC
TRBJ1-3 NA NA TRBV4-3 CASSQVLGAGNTIYF TGCGCCAGCAGCCAAGTGTTAGGAGCTGGAAACACCATATATTTT
TRBJ1-2 few NA TRBV15 CATSRVRGDTANYGYTF TGTGCCACCAGCAGAGTTCGCGGTGACACAGCTAACTATGGCTACACCTTC
TRBJ1-3 few NA TRBV4-1 CASSQAQLENTIYF TGCGCCAGCAGCCAAGCACAGCTTGAAAACACCATATATTTT
TRBJ1-1 NA NA TRBV10-3 CAISDGRGSTEAFF TGTGCCATCAGTGATGGCAGGGGTAGCACTGAAGCTTTCTTT
TRBJ2-2 few NA TRBV7-9 CASSYRQRNTGELFF TGTGCCAGCAGCTATAGACAGCGTAACACCGGGGAGCTGTTTTTT
TRBJ2-3 NA NA TRBV27 CASSLSTWGTDTQYF TGTGCCAGCAGTTTATCGACCTGGGGCACAGATACGCAGTATTTT
TRBJ1-6 NA NA TRBV4-1 CASSQAQGGYLSNSPLHF TGCGCCAGCAGCCAAGCCCAGGGTGGATACCTGTCTAATTCACCCCTCCACTTT
TRBJ1-2 few NA TRBV29-1 CSVGGGKDGYTF TGCAGCGTTGGGGGCGGGAAGGATGGCTACACCTTC
TRBJ2-7 many NA TRBV7-6 CASSLGGGYEQYF TGTGCCAGCAGCTTGGGTGGGGGATACGAGCAGTACTTC
TRBJ2-7 few NA TRBV2 CASRTLLVQYF TGTGCCAGCAGGACACTACTCGTGCAGTACTTC
TRBJ1-2 NA NA TRBV4-3 CASSQEWAGTVGGYTF TGCGCCAGCAGCCAAGAGTGGGCAGGGACGGTTGGAGGCTACACCTTC
TRBJ1-1 NA NA TRBV29-1 CSVEVGSRGTEAFF TGCAGCGTTGAAGTGGGCTCGAGGGGGACTGAAGCTTTCTTT
TRBJ2-1 NA NA TRBV6-5 CASSYNPGNEQFF TGTGCCAGCAGTTACAACCCTGGCAATGAGCAGTTCTTC
TRBJ2-2 few NA TRBV25-1 CASSELDANTGELFF TGTGCCAGCAGTGAATTGGACGCGAACACCGGGGAGCTGTTTTTT
TRBJ2-1 once NA TRBV5-1 CASSLGGANEQFF TGCGCCAGCAGCTTGGGAGGGGCCAATGAGCAGTTCTTC
TRBJ1-6 NA NA TRBV12-5 CASGLGIGDSPLHF TGTGCTAGTGGTTTGGGTATCGGGGACTCACCCCTCCACTTT
TRBJ2-1 NA NA TRBV10-3 CAISELTVPWDEQFF TGTGCCATCAGTGAGTTGACGGTTCCGTGGGATGAGCAGTTCTTC
TRBJ2-3 NA TRBD2 TRBV27 CASFTGGDTQYF TGTGCCAGCTTTACGGGGGGAGATACGCAGTATTTT
TRBJ2-1 NA NA TRBV4-2 CASSQDRDLYNEQFF TGTGCCAGCAGCCAAGACAGGGATTTGTACAATGAGCAGTTCTTC